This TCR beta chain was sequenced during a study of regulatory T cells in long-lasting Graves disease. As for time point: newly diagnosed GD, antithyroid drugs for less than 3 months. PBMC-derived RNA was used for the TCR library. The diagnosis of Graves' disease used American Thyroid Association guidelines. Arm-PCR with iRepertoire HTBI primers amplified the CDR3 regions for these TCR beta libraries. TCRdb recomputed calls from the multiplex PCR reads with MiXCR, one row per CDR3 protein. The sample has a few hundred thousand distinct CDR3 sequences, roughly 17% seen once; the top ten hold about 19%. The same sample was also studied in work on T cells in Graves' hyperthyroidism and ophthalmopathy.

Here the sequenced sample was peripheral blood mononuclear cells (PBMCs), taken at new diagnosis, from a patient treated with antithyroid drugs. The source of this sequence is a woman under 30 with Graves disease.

The CDR3 bases are TGCGCCAGCAGCTTGAGGCAGGGGGCTAATGAGCAGTTCTTC. This sequence encodes CASSLRQGANEQFF. The chain joins TRBV5-1 to TRBJ2-1, with 8 bases aligning to TRBD1. V shed 1 base and J 7 bases; nucleotides not matched to a gene: 4. The CDR3 length is 14 residues. The germline CDR1 and CDR2 sequences are SGHRS and YFSETQ.